Listed below are T cell receptor beta chains from one sample, sequenced in a study of T cell repertoires in cytomegalovirus infection. TCRdb fed the reads into MiXCR, producing one record per CDR3 protein. The table shows under 90,000 distinct CDR3 sequences, with about 45% occurring only once. These receptors lack a known antigen. Here the sequenced sample was CD8+ T cells from cultured PBMCs, taken from culture after CMV antigen stimulation. The receptor source for this set is a human donor in good health (CMV status not recorded). Some clones in this sample may be carry-over from other donors' samples. Both conserved end residues are part of each CDR3.

15 TRBV5-6 CASSSGTFSYNEQFF
13 TRBV7-3 CASSPDQTDTQYF
16 TRBV4-2 CASSQDLLAGVYEQYF
16 TRBV6-1 CASRTDKLFTNEKLFF
12 TRBV7-6 CASRMTLSEQYF
14 TRBV10-2 CASSSDRVRSPLHF
15 TRBV7-3 CASSLASGGSYEQYF
15 TRBV28 CASSLSAGLNTEAFF
15 TRBV7-2 CASSGDSSGYNEQFF
14 TRBV25-1 CASSELRLKETQYF
12 TRBV12-3/TRBV12-4 CASNRGNQPQHF
17 TRBV6-6 CASLPDHLGRWQETQYF
18 TRBV7-8 CASSSGLAGGPFTDTQYF
14 TRBV6-1 CASSSPEPNTEHYF
15 TRBV7-2 CASSFIRESSYEQYF
14 TRBV27 CASRTSGSNNEQFF
16 TRBV7-6 CASSSSMARAAGELFF
14 TRBV28 CASSLSTGRFEQYF